At least ten counts were recorded for the clone carrying this TCR beta chain. The data belong to a study of T cells in Graves' hyperthyroidism and ophthalmopathy. The germline V gene encodes CDR1 MNHNS and CDR2 SASEGT. The CDR3 sequence is 13 residues long. J lost 3 bases, V lost 5 bases, and 4 bases had no gene match. Amplification yielded TCR beta CDR3 regions, with RNA transcripts as the source. A first-round RT-PCR of the TCR CDR3 used the HTBI primer set. MiXCR, run by TCRdb on the multiplex PCR reads, gives a single entry per CDR3 protein. The data show more than 300,000 distinct CDR3 sequences, around 14% seen once.

Material: blood. V usage is TRBV6-1 and J usage is TRBJ2-7; 7 bases align to TRBD1. The source of this sequence is a woman in her sixties with Graves' hyperthyroidism. This CDR3 is CASSNRGLYEQYF. The CDR3 DNA reads TGTGCCAGCAGTAACAGGGGTCTCTACGAGCAGTACTTC.